In its sample, the clone carrying this T cell receptor (beta chain) was seen a few times. Libraries were prepared by immunoSEQ multiplex PCR; TCRdb keeps only in-frame clonotypes and omits some of them. The sample shows approximately 300,000 clones, about 90% of them seen only once. These data originate in a study of blood T cell repertoires in COVID-19. The V end was cut by 3 bases, the J end by 4 bases, with 3 bases between. The CDR3 is 12 residues long. The specimen was peripheral blood. The clonotype comes from a young man who had recovered from COVID-19. V and J are TRBV12-3 or TRBV12-4 and TRBJ2-2; unclear D gene. CDR3 bases: TGTGCCAGCAGTTTCATCACCGGGGAGCTGTTTTTT. This translates into CASSFITGELFF.